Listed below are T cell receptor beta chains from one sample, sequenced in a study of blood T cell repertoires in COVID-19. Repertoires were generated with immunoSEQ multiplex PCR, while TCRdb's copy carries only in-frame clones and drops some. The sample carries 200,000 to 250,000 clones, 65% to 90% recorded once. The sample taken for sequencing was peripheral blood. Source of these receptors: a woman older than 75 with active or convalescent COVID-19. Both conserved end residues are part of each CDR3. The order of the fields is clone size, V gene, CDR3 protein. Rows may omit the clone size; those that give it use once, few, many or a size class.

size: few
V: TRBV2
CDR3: CASRGTPYNSPLHF

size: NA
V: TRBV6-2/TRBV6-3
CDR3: CASSYSLRLAGTGYNEQFF

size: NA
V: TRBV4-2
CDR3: CASSQDHVGEGDEKLFF

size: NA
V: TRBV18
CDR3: CASSPDRNSPLHF

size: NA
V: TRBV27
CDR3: CASSSLGVRVHNSPLHF

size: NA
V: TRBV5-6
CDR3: CASSLWTGSGNTIYF

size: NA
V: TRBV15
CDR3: CATSRDKSETQYF

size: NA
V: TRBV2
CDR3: CASFGGGGYEQYF

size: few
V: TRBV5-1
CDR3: CASSPLAGGETQYF

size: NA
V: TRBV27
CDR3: CASSLNRAGGFEQYF

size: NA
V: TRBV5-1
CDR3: CASSPKGRFYYNSPLHF

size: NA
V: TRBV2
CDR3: CASSELGGRGGYTF

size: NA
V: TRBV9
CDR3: CASSAGGQMNTEAFF

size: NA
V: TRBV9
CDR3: CASSAGPGGVTGELFF

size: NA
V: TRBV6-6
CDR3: CATGTSGGDTQYF

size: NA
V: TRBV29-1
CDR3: CSASGLAPELYNEQFF

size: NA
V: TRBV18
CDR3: CASSPPGDRSYSGNTIYF

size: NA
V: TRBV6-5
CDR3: CAVLAGAVTDTQYF

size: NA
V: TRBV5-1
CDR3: CASSREGDVRIRDTQYF

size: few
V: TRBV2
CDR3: CASRGQLPRFSYEQYF

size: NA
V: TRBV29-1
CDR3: CSGRRIDTQYF

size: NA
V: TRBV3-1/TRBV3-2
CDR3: CASSQGATALGTNEKLFF

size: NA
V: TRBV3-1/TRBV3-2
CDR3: CASSQDTNQPQHF

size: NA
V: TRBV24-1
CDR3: CATSSTTGPWEPQHF

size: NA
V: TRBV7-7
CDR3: CASSRKQIMNTEAFF

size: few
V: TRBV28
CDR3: CASSTLKRGSNQPQHF

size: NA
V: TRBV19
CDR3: CASSEPPGQGLGAFF

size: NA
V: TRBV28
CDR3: CASSPSWANTEAFF

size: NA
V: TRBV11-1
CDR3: CASSLGTGGNSPLHF

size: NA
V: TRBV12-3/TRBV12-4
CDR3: CASSLSLTGELFF

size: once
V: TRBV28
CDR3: CASSTRRQLGTYEQYF

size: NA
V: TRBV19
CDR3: CASSSGGIRGRTEAFF

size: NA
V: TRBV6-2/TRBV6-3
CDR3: CASSVLAGATGELFF

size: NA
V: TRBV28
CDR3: CASSRWALNQPQHF

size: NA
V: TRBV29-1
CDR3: CSVGQGTSTDTQYF

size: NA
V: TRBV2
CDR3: CASSRDSQWSYEQYF

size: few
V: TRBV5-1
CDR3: CASSLGQLGPEKLFF

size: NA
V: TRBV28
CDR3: CASSRGQYGGYTF

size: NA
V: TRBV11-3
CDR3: CASSESGGASDTQYF

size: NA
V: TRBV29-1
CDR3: CSVTPTGVGEQYF

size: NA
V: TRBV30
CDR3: CAWAGQGGNTEAFF

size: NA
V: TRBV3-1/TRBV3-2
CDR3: CASSQEQVNTEAFF

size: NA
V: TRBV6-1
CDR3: CASSEVRTGRSGTQYF

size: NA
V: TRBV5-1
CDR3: CASVGTGLAGTGELFF

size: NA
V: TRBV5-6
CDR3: CASSSQGGTVTDTQYF

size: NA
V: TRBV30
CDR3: CAWSDQIGSQYF

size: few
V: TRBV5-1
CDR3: CASSLVAGQGYNEQFF